This TCR beta chain comes out of a study of shared clonotypes between healthy human individuals (dated by TCRdb to 2019 to 2021). Study-wide context: Two women and a few men aged 18 to 49 years were included in the cohort. For each donor, CD4 naive and CD4 memory were each run on three plates, CD8 naive on two plates, and CD8 memory on one plate. The study deeply sequenced blood TCR repertoires of five healthy adults to estimate repertoire size and the extent of clonotype sharing between individuals. To increase sequencing depth and limit assay-specific biases, TCR repertoire library preparation and sequencing were carried out by different laboratories using diverse techniques. Leukapheresis yielded between about 0.94 and 10 billion PBMCs per donor.

TCR CDR3 regions were amplified from genomic DNA by multiplex PCR using the deep immunoSEQ assay. Extracted genomic DNA from each cell subset was distributed evenly across all wells of several immunoSEQ 96-well plates, and each plate was treated as a replicate. Each replicate PCR for sorted subsets received around 0.2 ug genomic DNA, equal to around 32,000 T cell genomes. The purified libraries were quantified using a Qubit 3.0 fluorometer, sized with a Bioanalyzer 2100, and then quantified again using the KAPA Library Quantification kit. Every immunoSEQ 96-well plate was sequenced on a dedicated single-read 150-cycle Illumina NextSeq 550 flow cell. Concerning the study's data processing: Because the immunoSEQ output included only junctional sequences and no quality scores, the filtering could not be the same as the filtering used for full-length reads. To assign V/J genes and CDR3, sequences were annotated against IMGT germline references using PyIR, a Python wrapper for IgBLAST v1.9. Any read was removed if the V/J assignment was weak (E-value above 1e-6), the CDR3 was missing, or the read contained stop codons, out-of-frame junctions, or ambiguous translated residues. V3J clonotypes were defined by identical inferred V gene, J gene, and CDR3 amino acid sequence. Percentage overlap between repertoires was calculated by dividing the number of shared unique clonotypes by the size of the smaller repertoire. Richness of each repertoire was evaluated using RTK rarefaction, the Chao1 estimator, and Recon v2.1 estimates of unobserved clonotypes. For all TCRbeta clonotypes obtained by the gDNA method from four donors, generation probabilities were computed with OLGA. The table was pulled from immuneACCESS by TCRdb, which kept in-frame rearrangements only. Such tables lose some clones; where checked, under half of the loss comes from unresolved V genes, and the rest has no known cause. V, J and clone size derive from that table, while D and trimming were established from the DNA sequence. The sample has about 2 million clones on record, just under 95% of them singletons. The ten largest clonotypes hold more than 0.9% of the sample.

CDR1 and CDR2 (MNHEY, SMNVEV) derive from the germline V gene (reference sequence). V is pared back by 8 bases and J by 3 bases, with 17 bases lying between the germline termini. Spanning cysteine to phenylalanine, the CDR3 consists of 15 amino acids. Here the CDR3 DNA is all that survives: 45 bases in frame from base 1. Turning to this clone: Its antigen is still unknown. No much larger clone is present one base from it, and per-base qualities are unavailable.

CD8 naive samples were obtained by positive selection for CCR7 among CD45RO-negative cells, yielding a CD45RA+CCR7+ population from which TemRA cells were excluded. Donors were healthy HIV-negative adults with no recently reported acute infections or vaccinations. Every donor was a Caucasian adult living in Nashville, Tennessee, USA. Blood was obtained by leukapheresis, after which PBMCs were separated by Ficoll-Histopaque density gradient centrifugation and cryopreserved in liquid nitrogen vapor phase. Purity and quantity of every magnetically sorted T cell population were checked by analytical flow cytometry. Genomic DNA was isolated from every sorted fraction and measured by UV absorbance on a Nanodrop 2000c. What the authors observed across the whole study: Rarefaction of sorted-subset datasets indicated incomplete sequencing despite the large sequencing depth. When four donors were compared, the shared fraction of clonotypes was approximately 5% for naive CD4, around 3.6% for naive CD8, 2.3% for memory CD4, and around 0.4% for memory CD8. Compared with non-shared clonotypes, the clonotypes found in all four sorted-subset donors had higher generation probabilities. Because the study included only a small number of donors, the genetic and exposure-history diversity represented was limited. Naive subsets generally had larger estimated clonotype richness than memory subsets did. Sampling was restricted to blood, and TCR repertoires in tissue are likely to differ from TCR repertoires in blood. Based on pairwise subsampling, the degree of clonotype sharing among donors was expected to be affected by sequencing depth.

The sequenced sample consisted of naive CD8+ T cells sorted from blood. The cell subset or site label of this sample denotes: CD45RA+CCR7+. The receptor was isolated from a young man in good health. The receptor chain draws on TRBV27 and TRBJ2-1; the D match is possibly TRBD1 or TRBD2, with 6 bases aligned in each. The sequenced DNA is TGTGCCAGCGGATTCTCTGGGGGGCTCTACAATGAGCAGTTCTTC. This yields the protein CASGFSGGLYNEQFF.